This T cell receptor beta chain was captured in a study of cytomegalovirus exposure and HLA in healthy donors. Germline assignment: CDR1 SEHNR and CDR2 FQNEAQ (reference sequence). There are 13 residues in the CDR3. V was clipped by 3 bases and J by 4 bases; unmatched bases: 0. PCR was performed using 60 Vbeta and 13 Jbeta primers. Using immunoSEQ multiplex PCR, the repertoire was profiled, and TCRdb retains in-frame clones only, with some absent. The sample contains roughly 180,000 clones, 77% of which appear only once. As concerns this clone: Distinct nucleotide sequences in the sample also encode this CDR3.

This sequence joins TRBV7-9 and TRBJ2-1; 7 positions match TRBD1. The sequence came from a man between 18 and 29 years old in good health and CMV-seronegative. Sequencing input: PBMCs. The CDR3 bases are TGTGCCAGCAGCTTGGGACAGTACAATGAGCAGTTCTTC. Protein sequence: CASSLGQYNEQFF.